These 21 T cell receptor beta chains were sequenced from one sample in a study of neurological immune-mediated disorders. TCRdb ran MiXCR on the 5' RACE reads and lists one entry per CDR3 protein. The sample includes more than 40,000 distinct CDR3 sequences, approximately 3% of them seen just once. Sequencing was carried out using PBMCs. The receptors derive from a woman between 45 and 65 years old with multiple sclerosis.

This clonotype was seen many times. CDR3 coding DNA: TGCGCCAGCAGCGTTGCCGGATCCTACGAGCAGTACTTC. Protein product: CASSVAGSYEQYF. The chain is built from TRBV5-1 and TRBJ2-7; D unclear. Trimming left V 4 bases short and J 1 base short, with 9 bases between. Looked up from germline, CDR1 is SGHRS and CDR2 is YFSETQ. The length of the CDR3 is 13 residues. Based on the CDR3 plus reference TRBV5-1 and TRBJ2-7, the full variable domain is KAGVTQTPRYLIKTRGQQVTLSCSPISGHRSVSWYQQTPGQGLQFLFEYFSETQRNKGNFPGRFSGRQFSNSRSEMNVSTLELGDSALYLCASSVAGSYEQYFGPGTRLTVT.

The table lists this clonotype with many counts. The chain uses TRBV5-5 and TRBJ2-3; TRBD2 might be the D (6 bases). Germline loops: CDR1 SGHKS, CDR2 YYEKEE (reference sequence). Trimming shortened V by 5 bases and J by 4 bases, and 17 bases separated the two germline ends. This CDR3 contains 15 residues. CDR3 sequence: CASSKAGKVADTQYF. The CDR3 nucleotides are TGTGCCAGCAGTAAAGCGGGCAAGGTCGCAGATACGCAGTATTTT.

This clonotype has a count of ten or more. V is TRBV20-1 and J is TRBJ2-1; TRBD2 matches at 12 bases. The V segment lost 0 bases and the J segment 1 base; nucleotides outside the gene matches: 13. The germline V gene has CDR1 DFQATT and CDR2 SNEGSKA (reference sequence). The CDR3 covers 20 residues. In nucleotides, the CDR3 is TGCAGTGCTAGAGATCCGAGACTAGCGGGAGACCCGTGGTCCTACAATGAGCAGTTCTTC. It is translated as CSARDPRLAGDPWSYNEQFF.

The sample holds many counts of this clonotype. The chain links TRBV20-1 to TRBJ1-4; D is perhaps TRBD1 (5 bases). The CDR3 length is 15 residues. Trimming stripped 6 bases from V and 0 bases from J, with 14 bases between. From germline, CDR1 is DFQATT and CDR2 SNEGSKA (reference sequence). This chain's CDR3 is CSAKGPQATNEKLFF. DNA for the CDR3: TGCAGTGCCAAGGGACCCCAGGCAACTAATGAAAAACTGTTTTTT.

In its sample, this clonotype was seen many times. The genes are TRBV29-1 and TRBJ2-6; TRBD2 might be the D (6 bases). V was clipped by 6 bases and J by 2 bases, with 14 bases between them. Germline-derived CDR1 and CDR2 are SQVTM and ANQGSEA. The CDR3 is 15 residues long. The CDR3 loop reads CSVDLGGAGANVLTF. Written as DNA, the CDR3 is TGCAGCGTGGATCTCGGAGGGGCTGGGGCCAACGTCCTGACTTTC.

This clonotype was seen repeatedly, ten times or more. The CDR3 reads CASSSLGQPQHF. The CDR3 DNA follows: TGTGCCAGCAGTTCTCTTGGGCAGCCCCAGCATTTT. The rearrangement uses TRBV6-5 and TRBJ1-5; D not resolved. The length of the CDR3 is 12 residues. The V end lost 4 bases, the J end lost 7 bases, and 8 bases lay between the germline ends. CDR1 and CDR2 (germline): MNHEY, SVGAGI.

This clonotype was seen many times. The rearrangement joins TRBV10-3 to TRBJ1-6; D call uncertain. Looked up from germline, CDR1 is ENHRY and CDR2 is SYGVKD. This CDR3 is 12 amino acids long. V was cut by 9 bases and J by 7 bases, with 10 bases left in between. The CDR3 bases are TGTGCCATACGCGGGGTAAATTCACCCCTCCACTTT. Protein: CAIRGVNSPLHF.

Ten or more counts support this clonotype. The CDR3 loop is CASSFRASGANVLTF. DNA for the CDR3: TGTGCCAGCAGTTTCCGGGCCTCTGGGGCCAACGTCCTGACTTTC. The V and J genes are TRBV12-3 or TRBV12-4 and TRBJ2-6; D is ambiguous. V gave up 3 bases and J gave up 0 bases, with 6 bases separating them. The CDR3 covers 15 residues.

The table lists this clonotype with many counts. The V call is TRBV20-1, the J call TRBJ2-1; 8 nucleotides match TRBD1. The CDR3 runs to 15 residues. V gave up 5 bases and J gave up 9 bases; unmatched junction bases: 15. Germline V gene data show CDR1 as DFQATT and CDR2 as SNEGSKA (reference sequence). In DNA form, the CDR3 reads TGCAGTGCTCCCCAGGTGGGGGCACAGGGGGGTGAGCAGTTCTTC. Amino acid sequence: CSAPQVGAQGGEQFF.

At least ten counts were recorded for this clonotype. This chain connects TRBV20-1 to TRBJ1-5; 7 bases match TRBD1. Germline V lookup: CDR1 DFQATT, CDR2 SNEGSKA (reference sequence). This CDR3 is 12 amino acids long. Unmatched junction bases numbered 4, after V lost 4 bases and J lost 7 bases. The CDR3 DNA follows: TGCAGTGCTACACAGGGGAAACAGCCCCAGCATTTT. Translation gives CSATQGKQPQHF.

The V gene is TRBV5-1, the J gene TRBJ2-3; 16 nucleotides match TRBD2. Germline-derived CDR1 and CDR2 are SGHRS and YFSETQ. The CDR3 is made up of 18 amino acids. The J segment lost 1 base and the V segment lost 4 bases, leaving 6 bases of the junction unmatched. DNA for the CDR3: TGCGCCAGCAGCCGTGGGACTAGCGGGGGGGCCGGCACAGATACGCAGTATTTT. Protein sequence: CASSRGTSGGAGTDTQYF. Based on the CDR3 plus reference TRBV5-1 and TRBJ2-3, the full variable domain is KAGVTQTPRYLIKTRGQQVTLSCSPISGHRSVSWYQQTPGQGLQFLFEYFSETQRNKGNFPGRFSGRQFSNSRSEMNVSTLELGDSALYLCASSRGTSGGAGTDTQYFGPGTRLTVL.

There are a few counts of this clonotype. A read error may explain this, as a much larger clone is one base away. The CDR3 carries no conserved terminal phenylalanine or tryptophan, so it likely arises from a read error. The gene calls are TRBV25-1 and TRBJ1-2, with D possibly matching TRBD1 (5 bases). This CDR3 has 13 residues. V was shortened by 5 bases and J by 5 bases, with 12 bases between the two germline ends. The germline CDR1 and CDR2 sequences are MGHDK and SYGVNS. The CDR3, as DNA: TGTGCCAGCAGTCCGCCGACAGCTTATGGCTACACCTGC. Encoded protein: CASSPPTAYGYTC.

The table lists this clonotype with many counts. The chain uses TRBV6-5 and TRBJ2-1; no definite D call. This CDR3 is built from 14 residues. Germline V gene data show CDR1 as MNHEY and CDR2 as SVGAGI. Trimming removed 2 bases from V and 2 bases from J, with 7 bases in between. The CDR3 bases are TGTGCCAGCAGTTACGTCGGAACCTACAATGAGCAGTTCTTC. This gives the protein CASSYVGTYNEQFF.

V usage is TRBV29-1 and J usage is TRBJ2-5; 10 nucleotides line up with TRBD1. V was pared by 4 bases and J by 6 bases, with 5 bases of the junction left unmatched. CDR3 size: 13 residues. The germline V gene encodes CDR1 SQVTM and CDR2 ANQGSEA. CDR3 nucleotides: TGCAGCGTTGGCGACAGGGGGCAACAGACCCAGTACTTC. This translates into CSVGDRGQQTQYF.

The genes are TRBV5-1 and TRBJ2-5; a weak D match, TRBD1 (6 bases). This CDR3 is 14 amino acids long. Germline values: CDR1 SGHRS, CDR2 YFSETQ. With 2 bases removed from V and 2 bases from J, the gap between germline ends came to 10 bases. The CDR3 loop reads CASSLGGHQETQYF. The CDR3 nucleotides are TGCGCCAGCAGCTTAGGGGGACATCAAGAGACCCAGTACTTC.

Notes on this clonotype: Compared with germline, one end of the junction differs, possibly owing to a read error. V and J are TRBV20-1 and TRBJ1-6; 8 nucleotides align to TRBD1. This CDR3 contains 15 residues. The V gene's germline CDR1 is DFQATT and CDR2 SNEGSKA (reference sequence). CDR3 sequence: CTARGGQGVGSTLNF. CDR3 in DNA: TGCACTGCTAGAGGTGGACAGGGTGTGGGCTCAACCCTCAACTTT.

This clonotype was seen many times. The V and J genes are TRBV5-1 and TRBJ2-1, with no clear D. V was trimmed by 2 bases and J by 5 bases, leaving 11 bases between them. The germline V gene encodes CDR1 SGHRS and CDR2 YFSETQ. The length of the CDR3 is 14 residues. The CDR3 sequence: CASSLLFGDNEQFF. In nucleotides, the CDR3 is TGCGCCAGCAGCTTACTTTTTGGTGACAATGAGCAGTTCTTC.

V usage is TRBV5-1 and J usage is TRBJ1-2; 7 bases fit TRBD1. Germline V gene sequence: CDR1 SGHRS, CDR2 YFSETQ. J was trimmed by 4 bases and V by 5 bases; bases with no gene match: 8. The length of the CDR3 is 14 residues. The DNA of the CDR3 is TGCGCCAGCAGGCCGGGACAGCTGCTCTATGGCTACACCTTC. This translates into CASRPGQLLYGYTF.

The sample holds many counts of this clonotype. The V gene is TRBV24-1, the J gene TRBJ2-7; the D is unclear. Germline-derived CDR1 and CDR2 are KGHDR and SFDVKD. Trimming left V 8 bases short and J 3 bases short, with 13 bases between. The CDR3 has 13 amino acids. Here the CDR3 DNA reads TGTGCCACCATTCTGAGAGACCTCTACGAGCAGTACTTC. It is translated as CATILRDLYEQYF.

Ten or more counts support this clonotype. The V call is TRBV6-1, the J call TRBJ2-7, with 16 bases that match TRBD2. Trimming cost V 7 bases and J 2 bases; bases outside gene matches: 5. The CDR3 runs to 16 residues. CDR1 and CDR2 from the germline V gene are MNHNS and SASEGT. CDR3: CASTIGTSGGAYEQYV. CDR3 DNA sequence: TGTGCCAGCACGATAGGGACTAGCGGGGGGGCCTACGAGCAGTACGTC.

This clonotype was observed many times. The chain employs TRBV5-1 and TRBJ2-3; no reliable D call. Trimming removed 4 bases at V and 0 bases at J, with 12 bases between. This CDR3 has 15 residues. Per the germline V gene, CDR1 is SGHRS and CDR2 is YFSETQ. The CDR3 bases are TGCGCCAGCAGCCCACCAGGTCGGAGCACAGATACGCAGTATTTT. Its protein product is CASSPPGRSTDTQYF.